The T cell receptor beta chain under discussion was sequenced for a study of blood T cells in healthy people across ages. The second PCR ran about 7 to 12 cycles with a sample-barcoded 5' primer and J-beta primers. TCRdb ran MiXCR on the 5' RACE reads and lists one entry per CDR3 protein. The data show hundreds of thousands of distinct CDR3 sequences, with approximately 50% seen just once and 30% to 45% held by the top ten. The CDR3 is 15 amino acids. The V gene lost 0 bases and the J gene lost 7 bases, with 14 bases spanning the gap. Germline V gene lookup returns CDR1 LGHNA and CDR2 YNFKEQ. The chain uses TRBV4-2 and TRBJ2-3, with a tentative D call TRBD2 (6 bases). Source material: blood. The TCR originated in a man in his sixties in good health. CDR3 coding DNA: TGTGCCAGCAGCCAAGATCCCGGGACTGCAAATACGCAGTATTTT. Translated: CASSQDPGTANTQYF.